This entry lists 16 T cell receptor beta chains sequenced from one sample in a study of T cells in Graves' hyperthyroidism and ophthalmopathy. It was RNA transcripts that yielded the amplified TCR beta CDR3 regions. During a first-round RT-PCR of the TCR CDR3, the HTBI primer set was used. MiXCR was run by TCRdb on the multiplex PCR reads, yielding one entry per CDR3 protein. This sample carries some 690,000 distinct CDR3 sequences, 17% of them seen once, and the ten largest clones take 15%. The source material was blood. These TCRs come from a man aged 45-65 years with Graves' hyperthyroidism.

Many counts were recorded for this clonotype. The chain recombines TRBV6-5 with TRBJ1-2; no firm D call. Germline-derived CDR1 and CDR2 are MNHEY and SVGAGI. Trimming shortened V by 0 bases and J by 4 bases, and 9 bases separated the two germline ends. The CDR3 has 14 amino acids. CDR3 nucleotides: TGTGCCAGCAGTTACTCGGGTAGAGCCTATGGCTACACCTTC. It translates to CASSYSGRAYGYTF.

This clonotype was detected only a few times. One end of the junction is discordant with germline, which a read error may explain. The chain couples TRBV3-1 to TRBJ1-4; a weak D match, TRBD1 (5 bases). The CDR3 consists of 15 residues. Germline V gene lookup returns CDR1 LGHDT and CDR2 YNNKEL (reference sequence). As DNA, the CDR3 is TGTGCCAGCAGCCGGGCCGGGACCACTAATGAGAAACTGTTTTTT. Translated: CASSRAGTTNEKLFF.

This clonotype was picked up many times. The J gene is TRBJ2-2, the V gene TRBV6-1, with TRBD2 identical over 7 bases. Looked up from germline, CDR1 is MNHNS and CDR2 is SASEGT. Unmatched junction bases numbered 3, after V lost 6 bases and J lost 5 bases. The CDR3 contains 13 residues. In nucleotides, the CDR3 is TGTGCCAGCAGGGGCGGGAGTACCGGGGAGCTGTTTTTT. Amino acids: CASRGGSTGELFF.

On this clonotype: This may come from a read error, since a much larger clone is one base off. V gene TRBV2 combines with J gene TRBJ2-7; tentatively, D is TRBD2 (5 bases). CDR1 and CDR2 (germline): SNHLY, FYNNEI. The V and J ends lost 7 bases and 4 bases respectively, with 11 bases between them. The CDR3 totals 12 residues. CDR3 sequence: CASNSRRYEQYF. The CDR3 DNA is TGTGCCAGCAATTCAAGGAGGTACGAGCAGTACTTC.

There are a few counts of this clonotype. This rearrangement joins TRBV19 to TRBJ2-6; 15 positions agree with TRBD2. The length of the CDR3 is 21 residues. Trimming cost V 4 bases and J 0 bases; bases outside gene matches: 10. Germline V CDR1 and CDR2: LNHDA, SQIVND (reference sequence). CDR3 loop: CASSTPGLAGGLGSGANVLTF. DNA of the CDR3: TGTGCCAGTAGTACACCGGGACTAGCGGGAGGCCTTGGCTCTGGGGCCAACGTCCTGACTTTC.

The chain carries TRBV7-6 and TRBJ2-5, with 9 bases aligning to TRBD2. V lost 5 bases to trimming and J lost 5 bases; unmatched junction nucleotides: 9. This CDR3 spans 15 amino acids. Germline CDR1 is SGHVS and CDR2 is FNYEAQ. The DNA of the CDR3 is TGTGCCAGCAGCACCCAGGGACTAGCTGTGGAGACCCAGTACTTC. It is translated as CASSTQGLAVETQYF.

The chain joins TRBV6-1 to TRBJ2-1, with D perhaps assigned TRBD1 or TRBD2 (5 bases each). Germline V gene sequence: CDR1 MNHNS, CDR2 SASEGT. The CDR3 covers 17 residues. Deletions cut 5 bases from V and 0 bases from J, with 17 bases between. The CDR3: CASSKRGGGLSYNEQFF. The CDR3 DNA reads TGTGCCAGCAGTAAAAGGGGTGGGGGTCTCTCCTACAATGAGCAGTTCTTC.

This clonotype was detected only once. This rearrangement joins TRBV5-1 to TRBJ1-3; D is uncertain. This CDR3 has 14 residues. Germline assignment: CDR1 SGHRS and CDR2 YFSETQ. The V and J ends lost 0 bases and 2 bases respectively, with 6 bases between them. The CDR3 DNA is TGCGCCAGCAGCTTGGACGGGACTGGAAACACCATATATTTT. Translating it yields CASSLDGTGNTIYF.

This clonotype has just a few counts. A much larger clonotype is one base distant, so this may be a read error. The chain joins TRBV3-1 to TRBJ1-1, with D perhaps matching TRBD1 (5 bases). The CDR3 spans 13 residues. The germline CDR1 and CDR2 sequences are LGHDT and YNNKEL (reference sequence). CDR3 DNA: TGTGCCAGCAGCCCTCAAGAGGACACTGAAGCTTCCTTT. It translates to CASSPQEDTEASF.

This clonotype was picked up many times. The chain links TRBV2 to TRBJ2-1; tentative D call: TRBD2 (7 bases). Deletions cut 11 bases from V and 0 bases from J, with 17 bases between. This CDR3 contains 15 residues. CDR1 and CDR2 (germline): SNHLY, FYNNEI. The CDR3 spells CAERGGEDSYNEQFF. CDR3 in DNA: TGTGCCGAGAGGGGGGGAGAGGACTCCTACAATGAGCAGTTCTTC.

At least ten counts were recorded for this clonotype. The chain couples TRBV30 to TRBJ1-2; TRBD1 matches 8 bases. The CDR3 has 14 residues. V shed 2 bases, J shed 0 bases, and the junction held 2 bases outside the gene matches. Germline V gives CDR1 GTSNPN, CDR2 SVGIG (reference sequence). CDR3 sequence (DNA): TGTGCCTGGAGTCGACAGGGGCCTAACTATGGCTACACCTTC. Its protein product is CAWSRQGPNYGYTF.

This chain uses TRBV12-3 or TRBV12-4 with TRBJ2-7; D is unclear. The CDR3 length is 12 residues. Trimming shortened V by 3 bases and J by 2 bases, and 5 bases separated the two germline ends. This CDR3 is CASSFIAYEQYF. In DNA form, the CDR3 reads TGTGCCAGCAGTTTTATAGCCTACGAGCAGTACTTC.

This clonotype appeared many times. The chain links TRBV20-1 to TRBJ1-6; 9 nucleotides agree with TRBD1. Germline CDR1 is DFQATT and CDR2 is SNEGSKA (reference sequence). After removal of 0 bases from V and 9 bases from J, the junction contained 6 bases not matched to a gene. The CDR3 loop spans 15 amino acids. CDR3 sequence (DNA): TGCAGTGCTAGAGATTCCGGGACAGGGTCTTCACCCCTCCACTTT. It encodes CSARDSGTGSSPLHF.

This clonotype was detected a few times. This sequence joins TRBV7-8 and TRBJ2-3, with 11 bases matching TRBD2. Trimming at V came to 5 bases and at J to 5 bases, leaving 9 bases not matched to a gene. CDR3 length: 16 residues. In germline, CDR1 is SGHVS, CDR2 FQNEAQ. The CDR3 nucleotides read TGTGCCAGCAGCCCCGGGACTAGCGGAGCCCGAGATACGCAGTATTTT. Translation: CASSPGTSGARDTQYF.

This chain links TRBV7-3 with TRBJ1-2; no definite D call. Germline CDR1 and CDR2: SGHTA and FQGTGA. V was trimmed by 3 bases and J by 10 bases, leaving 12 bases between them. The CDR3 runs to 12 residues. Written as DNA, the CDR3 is TGTGCCAGCAGCTTGACCGACACCCACTACACCTTC. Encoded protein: CASSLTDTHYTF.

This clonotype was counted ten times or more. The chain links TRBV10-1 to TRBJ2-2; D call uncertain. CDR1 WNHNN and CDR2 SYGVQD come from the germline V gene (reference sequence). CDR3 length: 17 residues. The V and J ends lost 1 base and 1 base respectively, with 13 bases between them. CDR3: CASSEFMGSENTGELFF. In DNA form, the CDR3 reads TGCGCCAGCAGTGAGTTCATGGGCAGCGAGAACACCGGGGAGCTGTTTTTT.